The T cell receptor beta chain under discussion was sequenced for a study of blood T cell repertoires in COVID-19. V was pared by 5 bases and J by 3 bases, with 7 bases between. Per germline, CDR1 SNHLY and CDR2 FYNNEI. The CDR3 totals 12 residues. Libraries were prepared by immunoSEQ multiplex PCR; TCRdb keeps only in-frame clonotypes and omits some of them. This sample has 90,000 or so clones, with about 91% found just once. The receptor was isolated from a human donor with active COVID-19. The donor label of this sample is uncertain. The chain links TRBV2 to TRBJ1-1; D is undetermined. Sequencing was done on a sample of peripheral blood. CDR3 DNA sequence: TGTGCCAGCAGTCGGCGGGACACTGAAGCTTTCTTT. As protein: CASSRRDTEAFF.